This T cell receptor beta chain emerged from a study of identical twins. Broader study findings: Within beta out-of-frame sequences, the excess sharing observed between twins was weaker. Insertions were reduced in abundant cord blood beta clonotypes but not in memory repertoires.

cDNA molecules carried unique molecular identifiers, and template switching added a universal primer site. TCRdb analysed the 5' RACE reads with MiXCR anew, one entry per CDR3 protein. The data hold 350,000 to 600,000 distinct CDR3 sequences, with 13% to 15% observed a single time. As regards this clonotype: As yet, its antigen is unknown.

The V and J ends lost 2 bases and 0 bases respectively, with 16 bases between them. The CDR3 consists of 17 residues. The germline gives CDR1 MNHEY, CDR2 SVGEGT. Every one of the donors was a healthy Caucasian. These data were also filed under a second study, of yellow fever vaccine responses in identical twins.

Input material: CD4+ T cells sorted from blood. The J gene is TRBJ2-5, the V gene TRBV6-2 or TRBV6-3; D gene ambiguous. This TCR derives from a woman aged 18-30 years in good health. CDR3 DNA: TGTGCCAGCAGTTACGATAGGCCAATGGGGTACCAAGAGACCCAGTACTTC. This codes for CASSYDRPMGYQETQYF.